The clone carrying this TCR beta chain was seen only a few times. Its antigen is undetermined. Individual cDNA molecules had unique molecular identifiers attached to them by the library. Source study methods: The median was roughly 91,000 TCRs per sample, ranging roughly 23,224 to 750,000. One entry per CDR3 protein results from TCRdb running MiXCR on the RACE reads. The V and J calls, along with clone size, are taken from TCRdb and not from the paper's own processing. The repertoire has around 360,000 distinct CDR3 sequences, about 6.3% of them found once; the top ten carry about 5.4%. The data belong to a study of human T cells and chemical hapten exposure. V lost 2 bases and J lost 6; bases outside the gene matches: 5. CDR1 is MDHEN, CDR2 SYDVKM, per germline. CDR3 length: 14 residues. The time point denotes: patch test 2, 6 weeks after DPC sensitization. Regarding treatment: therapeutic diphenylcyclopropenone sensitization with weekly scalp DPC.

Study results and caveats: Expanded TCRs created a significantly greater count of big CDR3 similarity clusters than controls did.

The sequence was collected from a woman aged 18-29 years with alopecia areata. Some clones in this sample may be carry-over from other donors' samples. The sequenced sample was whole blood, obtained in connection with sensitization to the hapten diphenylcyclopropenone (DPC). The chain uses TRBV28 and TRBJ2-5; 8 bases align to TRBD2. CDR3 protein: CASSLTSGSKTQYF. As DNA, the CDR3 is TGTGCCAGCAGTTTAACTAGCGGTTCTAAGACCCAGTACTTC.